This T cell receptor (beta chain) stems from a study of T-cell reconstitution after alpha-beta-depleted transplantation in children. Overall study results and limits: A year post-transplant, T-cell counts and diversity derived mostly from newly produced T cells. After transplant, at about two months, alpha-beta T cells were reportedly derived from several hundred expanded graft clones. The study traced high day-60 TCRbeta diversity in some patients to surviving recipient T cells and thymic progenitors.

Comments on this clonotype: Its antigen is unidentified.

Germline V lookup: CDR1 SGHVS, CDR2 FNYEAQ. Unmatched junction bases numbered 7, after V lost 2 bases and J lost 4 bases. The CDR3 covers 16 residues. The library targeted TCRbeta and was prepared with unique molecular identifiers. Using its own MiXCR run on the PCR reads, TCRdb lists one record per CDR3 protein. The sample holds around 300,000 distinct CDR3 sequences, about 7.3% seen once. Material: peripheral blood, obtained 360 days after TCRalphabeta/CD19-depleted stem cell transplant. The genes are TRBV7-6 and TRBJ1-5; TRBD1 matches 8 bases. The sequence was collected from a female patient aged 2 to 10 who had a stem cell transplant for Fanconi anemia, so the T cells may come from the graft donor. The CDR3 region has the DNA TGTGCCAGCAGCTTATCCGGACAGGGTAGGAATCAGCCCCAGCATTTT. It encodes CASSLSGQGRNQPQHF.